This T cell receptor (beta chain) was identified in a study of T cell responses to AZD1222 COVID-19 vaccine. Sequencing used immunoSEQ multiplex PCR; TCRdb keeps in-frame clones, though not all of them. The sample records roughly 170,000 clones, roughly 94% being singletons. Germline loops: CDR1 SGHNT, CDR2 YENEEA. The CDR3 has 13 amino acids. The V end lost 0 bases, the J end lost 7 bases, and 9 bases lay between the germline ends. The chain uses TRBV11-3 and TRBJ1-1; D uncertain. This sequence was found in an adult who received the AZD1222 COVID-19 vaccine. This sample comprised peripheral blood, obtained 28 days after the second AZD1222 dose. CDR3 sequence (DNA): TGTGCCAGCAGCTTAGATGCCAGATATGAAGCTTTCTTT. Protein product: CASSLDARYEAFF. The whole variable domain, remainder taken from reference TRBV11-3 and TRBJ1-1, is EAGVVQSPRYKIIEKKQPVAFWCNPISGHNTLYWYLQNLGQGPELLIRYENEEAVDDSQLPKDRFSAERLKGVDSTLKIQPAELGDSAVYLCASSLDARYEAFFGQGTRLTVV.